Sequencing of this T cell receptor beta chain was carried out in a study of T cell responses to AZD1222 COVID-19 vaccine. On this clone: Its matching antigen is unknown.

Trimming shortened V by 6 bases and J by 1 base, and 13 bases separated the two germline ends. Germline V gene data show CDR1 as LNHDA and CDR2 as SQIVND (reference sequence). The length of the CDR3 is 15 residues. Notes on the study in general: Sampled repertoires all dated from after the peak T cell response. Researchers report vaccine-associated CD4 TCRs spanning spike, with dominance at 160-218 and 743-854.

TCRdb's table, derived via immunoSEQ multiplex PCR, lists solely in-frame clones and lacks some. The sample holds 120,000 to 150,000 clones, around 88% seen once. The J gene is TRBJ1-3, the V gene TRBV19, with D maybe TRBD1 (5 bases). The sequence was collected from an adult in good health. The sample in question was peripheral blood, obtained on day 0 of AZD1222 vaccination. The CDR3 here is CASSLEGNSGNTIYF. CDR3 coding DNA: TGTGCCAGTAGCCTCGAGGGGAATTCTGGAAACACCATATATTTT.